This note documents a single T cell receptor (beta chain) sequence. The data derive from a study of blood T cell repertoires in COVID-19. Study-level information: Researchers got acute and convalescent COVID-19 samples from the United States, Italy and Spain. Sources were T cells, B-cell-depleted T cells, or PBMCs; the material itself was cDNA or gDNA.

Germline V CDR1 and CDR2: KGHSH, LQKENI. The length of the CDR3 is 16 residues. V lost 3 bases and J lost 7, with 18 bases in between. In the original workflow: From reference gene primer amplification, estimates of nucleated cell counts were derived. The assay was immunoSEQ multiplex PCR, and TCRdb's table has in-frame clones only and misses some. V, J and clone size are taken as reported in that table, and D and trimming were inferred from the DNA itself. The sample yields fewer than 500,000 clones, about four fifths seen once. The sequence derives from a human donor with acute or convalescent COVID-19. The donor label of this sample is uncertain. The chain joins TRBV18 to TRBJ1-4; D is possibly TRBD1 (6 bases). Sequenced: peripheral blood. CDR3 protein: CASSPGGQARGEKLFF. The CDR3 nucleotides are TGTGCCAGCTCACCCGGGGGGCAGGCCCGGGGTGAAAAACTGTTTTTT.